This TCR beta chain emerged from a study of neurological immune-mediated disorders. Regarding the study as a whole: Falling below healthy controls, multiple sclerosis showed the least TCR clonal expansion, while HTLV-1-associated myelopathy showed the most. None of the CDR3 amino acid sequences found in expanded clones was shared across subjects. This suggests that the TCR-beta repertoires were private in all groups.

This clonotype was counted at least ten times. Its antigen is as yet unknown. TCRdb re-analysed the 5' RACE reads in MiXCR, keeping a single row per CDR3 protein. The data hold tens of thousands of distinct CDR3 sequences, with 10% observed a single time. The source is a woman in her 30s with HTLV-1-associated myelopathy (HAM/TSP). Sample: PBMCs.

The CDR3 sequence: CSASPVSFYEQYF. The DNA for the CDR3 is TGCAGTGCTAGTCCTGTGAGCTTCTACGAGCAGTACTTC. The chain links TRBV20-1 to TRBJ2-7; no clear D. The CDR3 extends over 13 amino acids. Germline V lookup: CDR1 DFQATT, CDR2 SNEGSKA (reference sequence). The V end lost 3 bases, the J end lost 3 bases, and 12 bases lay between the germline ends.